The clone carrying this T cell receptor (beta chain) was recorded once. No antigen is known for it. The sample belongs to a study of cytomegalovirus exposure and HLA in healthy donors. Whole-study findings and limits: TCR beta V- and J-gene trimming was later associated with a missense DCLRE1C variant.

Primers for the PCR totalled 60 Vbeta and 13 Jbeta. Generated by immunoSEQ multiplex PCR, the TCRdb table keeps only in-frame clones and is missing some. The sample shows roughly 120,000 clones, approximately 80% of them seen only once. V was shortened by 3 bases and J by 4 bases, with 9 bases between the two germline ends. There are 13 residues in the CDR3. Looked up from germline, CDR1 is SNHLY and CDR2 is FYNNEI. Sequenced sample: PBMCs. The chain carries TRBV2 and TRBJ1-2; D gene unclear. The clonotype was recovered from a man in his fifties or sixties in good health and CMV-seropositive. Here the CDR3 reads CASSERESYGYTF. The CDR3 DNA reads as TGTGCCAGCAGTGAGAGAGAATCCTATGGCTACACCTTC.